The 22 T cell receptor delta chains listed next were all sequenced from one sample in a study of γδ T cells in repeated Plasmodium falciparum infection. Gammadelta T cells were flow-sorted from PBMC into Vgamma9/Vdelta2+ and Vdelta2-negative populations for bulk analysis. TCRdb reapplied CATT to the multiplex PCR reads. The sample consists of tens of thousands of delta-chain clones, around 2% of them appearing once. The sequencing input was gamma-delta T cells from blood. Receptor source: a pool of human donors (malaria-infected and uninfected, not separated).

In its sample, this clone was seen a few times. The V and J genes are TRDV2 and TRDJ2, with D possibly being TRDD3 (6 bases). The J gene is not listed in TCRdb, so it was assigned here from a DNA match to germline. V lost 3 bases to trimming and J lost 4 bases, with 26 bases between them. The CDR3 is made up of 19 amino acids. The germline V gene encodes CDR1 GEAIGNYY and CDR2 EKD. CDR3 protein: CACDPILGDAQVGTAQLFF. Written as DNA, the CDR3 is TGTGCCTGTGACCCCATACTGGGCGATGCTCAGGTCGGGACAGCACAACTCTTCTTT.

Comment on this clone: With a far larger clone one base away, a read error is the likely cause. Other DNA sequences within the sample encode an identical CDR3. The chain joins TRDV1 to TRDJ1, with 12 nucleotides matching TRDD3. The V gene's germline CDR1 is TSWWSYY and CDR2 QGS. The CDR3 consists of 24 residues. This CDR3 is CALGELREGFWGIRLPHYTDKLIF. The DNA for the CDR3 is TGCGCTCTTGGGGAACTCCGCGAGGGGTTCTGGGGGATACGCTTACCCCACTACACCGATAAACTCATCTTT.

Note on this clone: A far larger clone differs by one base, so this is likely a read error. The sample holds other DNA sequences that translate to the same CDR3. The chain uses TRDV1 and TRDJ1; TRDD3 matches 10 bases. TCRdb gives no J gene; it was assigned here by matching the DNA to germline. CDR3 size: 21 residues. CDR1 TSWWSYY and CDR2 QGS come from the germline V gene. The CDR3 DNA reads as TGTGCCCTTGGGTCTCCTTCCGGATTCTACTGGGGGATCCCTTACACCGATAAACTCATCTTT. Its translation is CALGSPSGFYWGIPYTDKLIF.

This clone has a count of ten or more. The TCRdb record carries a much larger clone's protein, which differs from this DNA's translation at residue 18; a read error is the likely cause, and the protein listed here is the DNA translation. The V call is TRDV1, the J call TRDJ1, with 10 bases matching TRDD3. The J gene, not given by TCRdb, was assigned here from a germline match of the nucleotide sequence. Germline values: CDR1 TSWWSYY, CDR2 QGS. Germline trimming cut 2 bases from V and 4 bases from J; bases unmatched to any gene: 31. This CDR3 is 24 amino acids long. The DNA of the CDR3 is TGTGCTCTTGGGGAAACTGCGGTTCGGAATGACCTAATCGTACTGGGGGATGATCACGATAAACTCATCTTT. Amino acids: CALGETAVRNDLIVLGDDHDKLIF.

This clone was picked up a small number of times. The mismatch at residue 4 between this DNA's translation and the TCRdb protein of a much larger clone likely reflects a read error; the protein shown is translated from the DNA. V usage is TRDV1 and J usage is TRDJ1; 10 bases are shared with TRDD3. TCRdb records no J gene; here it was assigned by comparing the DNA to germline. The CDR3 has 23 residues. Germline V lookup: CDR1 TSWWSYY, CDR2 QGS. CDR3 in DNA: TGTGCTCTTGAGGAATTGCTTCCCGCGCGAGGGAGAGGGGGGATACGCGACACCGATAAACTCATCTTT. Translation gives CALEELLPARGRGGIRDTDKLIF.

In its sample, this clone was seen many times. The genes are TRDV1 and TRDJ1; TRDD3 is a possible D gene (6 bases). Germline V gene sequence: CDR1 TSWWSYY, CDR2 QGS. Trimming took off 5 bases at V and 8 bases at J, with 24 bases between the two ends. CDR3 length: 16 residues. The DNA for the CDR3 is TGTGCTCTTGGGTTACCGGGGGACTCCCTCGGACGGAAACTCATCTTT. Protein: CALGLPGDSLGRKLIF.

This clone was counted only a few times. The translation of this DNA and the TCRdb protein of a much larger clone differ at residue 16, probably owing to a read error; the protein shown here is translated from the DNA. The chain combines TRDV1 with TRDJ1, with 7 bases identical to TRDD3. The germline CDR1 and CDR2 sequences are TSWWSYY and QGS. Unmatched junction bases numbered 25, after V lost 0 bases and J lost 0 bases. The CDR3 contains 23 residues. The CDR3: CALGELGARSYWGTRHYTDKLIF. DNA for the CDR3: TGTGCTCTTGGGGAACTTGGGGCTAGATCGTACTGGGGTACGCGCCATTACACCGATAAACTCATCTTT.

This clone was seen repeatedly, ten times or more. The chain recombines TRDV1 with TRDJ1, with TRDD3 matching 11 bases. This CDR3 contains 27 residues. The germline V gene has CDR1 TSWWSYY and CDR2 QGS. V lost 1 base, J lost 0 bases, and 34 bases stayed unmatched. The CDR3: CALGEPCRGFLRALLGDKTPYTDKLIF. The CDR3, as DNA: TGTGCTCTTGGGGAACCCTGTCGTGGCTTCCTACGGGCCTTACTGGGGGATAAAACCCCGTACACCGATAAACTCATCTTT.

About this clone: TCRdb records a much larger clone's protein for this DNA, with a difference at residue 11 that likely arises from a read error; the protein given is the translation of the DNA. This chain joins TRDV2 and TRDJ3, with D possibly called TRDD2 or TRDD3 (5 bases each). TCRdb records no J gene; here it was assigned by comparing the DNA to germline. The germline V and J ends were trimmed by 0 bases and 6 bases, with 26 bases remaining between them. Germline V lookup: CDR1 GEAIGNYY, CDR2 EKD. The CDR3 totals 21 residues. CDR3 loop: CACDTFLPYWRIEEDTRQMFF. The CDR3 coding sequence is TGTGCCTGTGACACCTTTCTTCCATACTGGAGGATAGAAGAGGACACCCGACAGATGTTTTTC.

For this clone: A far larger clone is one nucleotide away, so this likely arose from a read error. The same CDR3 can be traced to other DNA sequences in this sample. The chain has TRDV1 and TRDJ1; 10 bases map to TRDD3. TCRdb does not report a J gene; here it was assigned by matching the DNA to germline references. CDR3 size: 25 residues. Germline CDR1 reads TSWWSYY; CDR2 reads QGS. The chain's CDR3 is CALGEILTLPLPLAGGYGVTDKLIF. The DNA of the CDR3 is TGCGCTCTTGGGGAAATTTTAACTCTCCCGCTTCCCCTAGCTGGGGGATATGGGGTCACCGATAAACTCATCTTT.

Concerning this clone: The protein TCRdb gives is from a much larger clone and does not agree with this DNA's translation at residue 6, likely a read error; the protein shown here comes from the DNA. V gene TRDV1 combines with J gene TRDJ1; unclear D gene. The J gene, not given by TCRdb, was assigned here from a germline match of the nucleotide sequence. This CDR3 region has 15 residues. Trimming stripped 4 bases from V and 0 bases from J, with 12 bases between. Germline V gene sequence: CDR1 TSWWSYY, CDR2 QGS. In DNA form, the CDR3 reads TGTGCTCTTGGGGGAGGGCTCCGCTACACCGATAAACTCATCTTT. Amino acids: CALGGGLRYTDKLIF.

In this sample, this clone turned up many times. A single base is all that separates this from a far larger clone, so a read error is likely. This sample includes further DNA sequences coding for the same CDR3. The chain has TRDV1 and TRDJ1; the match to TRDD3 covers 12 bases. This CDR3 is 20 amino acids long. Germline CDR1 TSWWSYY, CDR2 QGS. Germline trimming cut 9 bases from V and 5 bases from J; bases unmatched to any gene: 25. CDR3 amino acids: CALGRGKTPWTGGYRDKLIF. DNA of the CDR3: TGTGCTCTCGGGAGAGGGAAGACCCCCTGGACTGGGGGATACCGAGATAAACTCATCTTT.

This clone came up a few times. TCRdb shows a much larger clone's protein in place of this DNA's translation, and the two differ at residue 22, likely through a read error; the protein shown is translated from the DNA. This chain links TRDV1 with TRDJ1; D perhaps matches TRDD3 (5 bases). CDR1 is TSWWSYY, CDR2 QGS, per germline. This CDR3 has 24 amino acids. In DNA form, the CDR3 reads TGTGCTCTTGGGGAACTTCTCATACGGGGACCTTTCGTCCTCACCTATTTATACACCGATAAAATCATCTTT. Its protein product is CALGELLIRGPFVLTYLYTDKIIF.

This clone was picked up a small number of times. The protein in TCRdb stems from a much larger clone and differs at residue 9 from this DNA's translation, likely a read error; here the protein is translated from the DNA. The chain uses TRDV1 and TRDJ1; 10 positions match TRDD3. Since TCRdb gives no J gene, matching the DNA to germline was used here to assign it. V lost 2 bases, J lost 1 base, and 31 bases stayed unmatched. Germline CDR1 is TSWWSYY and CDR2 is QGS. The CDR3 sequence is 25 residues long. The CDR3 DNA reads TGTGCTCTTGGGGAAATTTTAACTCCCCCGCTTCCCCTAGCTGGGGGATATGGGGTCACCGATAAACTCATCTTT. This sequence encodes CALGEILTPPLPLAGGYGVTDKLIF.

Turning to this clone: The protein recorded in TCRdb matches a much larger clone and deviates from this DNA's translation at residue 17, suggesting a read error; the protein here is obtained by translating the DNA. V is TRDV2 and J is TRDJ1; the match to TRDD3 covers 11 bases. TCRdb lists no J gene, so it was determined here by aligning the DNA to germline. CDR3 length: 20 amino acids. CDR1 GEAIGNYY and CDR2 EKD come from the germline V gene. The CDR3 loop is CACDTVGGGYGEPYTDRLIF. The CDR3 DNA is TGTGCCTGTGACACCGTTGGTGGGGGATACGGGGAACCGTACACCGATAGACTCATCTTT.

By proportion, this clone is medium-sized. Different DNA sequences within this sample yield the same CDR3. The genes are TRDV3 and TRDJ1; TRDD3 agrees at 13 bases. Germline V CDR1 and CDR2: TVYSNPD, GDNSRS (reference sequence). The ends lost 2 bases at V and 0 bases at J; junction bases unmatched: 24. The CDR3 is made up of 22 amino acids. The CDR3 DNA reads as TGTGCCTTTTCTTCCTACGGCACCTTACTGGGGGATACGGTACCTCACACCGATAAACTCATCTTT. Its protein is CAFSSYGTLLGDTVPHTDKLIF.

This clone was seen repeatedly, ten times or more. The V call is TRDV1, the J call TRDJ1; either TRDD2 or TRDD3 may supply D (7 bases each). Trimming pared 0 bases from V and 0 bases from J, leaving 20 bases between. The CDR3 is 19 residues long. Looked up from germline, CDR1 is TSWWSYY and CDR2 is QGS. The CDR3 DNA is TGTGCTCTTGGGGAACTTAGGTTCCTACTGGGGACGAACACCGATAAACTCATCTTT. Its protein is CALGELRFLLGTNTDKLIF.

This clone was found many times. The rearrangement uses TRDV1 and TRDJ1, with 9 bases matching TRDD3. This CDR3 has 19 amino acids. The germline V gene has CDR1 TSWWSYY and CDR2 QGS. V was pared by 3 bases and J by 1 base, with 15 bases of the junction left unmatched. For the CDR3, the DNA is TGTGCTCTTGGGGAGTTTTGTTTCCTACGGGGATACGCCACCGATAAACTCATCTTT. Translated: CALGEFCFLRGYATDKLIF.

In regard to this clone: The protein recorded in TCRdb matches a much larger clone and deviates from this DNA's translation at residue 11, suggesting a read error; the protein here is obtained by translating the DNA. The V gene is TRDV3; the J gene was not called; the DNA was not compared with TRDD3, the D call given in the table. Germline V gives CDR1 TVYSNPD, CDR2 GDNSRS (reference sequence). The CDR3 covers 13 residues. CDR3 sequence: CASTAFRGDKFIF. DNA for the CDR3: TGTGCCTCCACGGCCTTCCGGGGCGATAAATTCATCTTT.

This clone was picked up a small number of times. TCRdb shows a much larger clone's protein in place of this DNA's translation, and the two differ at residue 8, likely through a read error; the protein shown is translated from the DNA. The chain carries TRDV1 and TRDJ3, with a weak D call TRDD3 (6 bases). TCRdb does not report a J gene; here it was assigned by matching the DNA to germline references. This CDR3 region has 22 residues. Germline values: CDR1 TSWWSYY, CDR2 QGS. Trimming left V 1 base short and J 1 base short, with 23 bases between. The CDR3 protein is CALGEHGPRRDIGSWDTRQMFF. The DNA for the CDR3 is TGTGCTCTTGGGGAACATGGCCCCAGGAGGGATATTGGATCCTGGGACACCCGACAGATGTTTTTC.

This clone was seen a few times. TCRdb attributes to this sequence the protein of a much larger clone, which differs from the DNA translation at residue 3; a read error is likely, and the protein displayed is translated from the DNA. The chain combines TRDV1 with TRDJ3, with D possibly TRDD3 on 10 matching bases. CDR3 size: 26 residues. Per the germline V gene, CDR1 is TSWWSYY and CDR2 is QGS. CDR3 DNA sequence: TGTGCTATTGGGGCGTCCTTCCTACCCGTGCCTTATTACTGGGGGATCTCTTCCTGGGACACCCGACAGATGTTTTTC. It codes for CAIGASFLPVPYYWGISSWDTRQMFF.

This clone was seen many times. TCRdb assigns this DNA the protein of a much larger clone, which departs from its translation at residue 14; this likely reflects a read error, and the protein shown comes from translating the DNA. The chain employs TRDV1 and TRDJ1; weak D call: TRDD2 (7 bases). The CDR3 contains 19 residues. In germline, CDR1 is TSWWSYY, CDR2 QGS. The ends were cut back, 5 bases at V and 6 bases at J, with 31 bases in the middle. CDR3 bases: TGTGCTCTTGGGAAGGCCATATTCCTACTCGGCTGGGGACGGAATAAACTCATCTTT. Translating gives CALGKAIFLLGWGRNKLIF.